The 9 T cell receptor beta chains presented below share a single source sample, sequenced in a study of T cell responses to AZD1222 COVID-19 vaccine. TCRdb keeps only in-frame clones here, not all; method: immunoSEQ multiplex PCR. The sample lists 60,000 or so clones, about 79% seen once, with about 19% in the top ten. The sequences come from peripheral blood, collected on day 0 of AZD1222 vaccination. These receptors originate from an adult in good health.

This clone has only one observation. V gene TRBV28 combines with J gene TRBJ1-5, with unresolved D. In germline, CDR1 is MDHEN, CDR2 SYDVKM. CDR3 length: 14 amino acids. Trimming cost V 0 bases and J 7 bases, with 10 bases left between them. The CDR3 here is CASSLWKGRQPQHF. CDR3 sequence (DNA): TGTGCCAGCAGTTTATGGAAGGGCCGGCAGCCCCAGCATTTT.

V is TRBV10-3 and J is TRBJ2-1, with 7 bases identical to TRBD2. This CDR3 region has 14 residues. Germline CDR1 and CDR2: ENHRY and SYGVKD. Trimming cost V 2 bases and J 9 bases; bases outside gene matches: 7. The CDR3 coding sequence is TGTGCCATCAGTGAGGGCGGCCTAGCGGCTGAGCAGTTCTTC. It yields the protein CAISEGGLAAEQFF.

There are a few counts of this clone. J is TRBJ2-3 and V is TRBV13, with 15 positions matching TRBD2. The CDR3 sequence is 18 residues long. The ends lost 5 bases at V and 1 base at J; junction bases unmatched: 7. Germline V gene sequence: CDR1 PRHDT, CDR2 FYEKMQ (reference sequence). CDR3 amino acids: CASSSGLAGGLGTDTQYF. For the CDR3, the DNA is TGTGCCAGCAGCAGCGGACTAGCGGGAGGGCTTGGCACAGATACGCAGTATTTT.

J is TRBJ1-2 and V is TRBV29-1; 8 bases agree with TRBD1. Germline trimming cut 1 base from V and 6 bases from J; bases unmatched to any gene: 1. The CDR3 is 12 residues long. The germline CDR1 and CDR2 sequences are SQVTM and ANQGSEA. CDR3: CSVEGTGHGYTF. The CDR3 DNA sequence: TGCAGCGTTGAAGGGACAGGGCATGGCTACACCTTC.

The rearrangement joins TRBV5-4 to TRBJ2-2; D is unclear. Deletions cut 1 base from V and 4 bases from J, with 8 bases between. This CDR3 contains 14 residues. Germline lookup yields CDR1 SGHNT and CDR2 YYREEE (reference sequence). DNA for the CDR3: TGTGCCAGCAGCTTGAAAGGTTCCACCGGGGAGCTGTTTTTT. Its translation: CASSLKGSTGELFF.

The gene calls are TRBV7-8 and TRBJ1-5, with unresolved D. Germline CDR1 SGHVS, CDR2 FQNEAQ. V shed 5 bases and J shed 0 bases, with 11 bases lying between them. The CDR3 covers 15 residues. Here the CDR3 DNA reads TGTGCCAGCAGCAGCCGACGGGCTAGCAATCAGCCCCAGCATTTT. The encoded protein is CASSSRRASNQPQHF.

For the CDR3, the DNA is TGTGCCAGCAGCATCCCCTTCGGGGGGGCGCGAGGCTACACCTTC. Amino acid sequence: CASSIPFGGARGYTF. The rearrangement joins TRBV7-2 to TRBJ1-2, with a weak D call TRBD1 (6 bases). V was shortened by 5 bases and J by 8 bases, with 21 bases between the two germline ends. CDR3 length: 15 residues. Germline CDR1 SGHTA, CDR2 FQGNSA.

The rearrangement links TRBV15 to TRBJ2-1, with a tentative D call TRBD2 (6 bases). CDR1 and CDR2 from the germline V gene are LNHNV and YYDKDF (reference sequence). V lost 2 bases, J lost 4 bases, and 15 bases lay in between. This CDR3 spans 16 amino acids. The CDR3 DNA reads TGTGCCACCAGCAGACAAAAGGCGGGGATATACAATGAGCAGTTCTTC. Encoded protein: CATSRQKAGIYNEQFF.

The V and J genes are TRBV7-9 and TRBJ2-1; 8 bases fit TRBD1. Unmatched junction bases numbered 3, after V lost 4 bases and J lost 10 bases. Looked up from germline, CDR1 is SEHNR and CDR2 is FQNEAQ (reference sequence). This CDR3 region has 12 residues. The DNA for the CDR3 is TGTGCCAGCAGCTGGGGACAGGAAGAGCAGTTCTTC. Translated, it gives CASSWGQEEQFF.